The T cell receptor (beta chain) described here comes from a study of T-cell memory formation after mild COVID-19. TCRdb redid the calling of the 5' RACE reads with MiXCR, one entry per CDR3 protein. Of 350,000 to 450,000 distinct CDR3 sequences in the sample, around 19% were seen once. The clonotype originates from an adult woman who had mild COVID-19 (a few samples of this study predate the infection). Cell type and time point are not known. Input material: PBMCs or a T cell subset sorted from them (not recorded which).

The CDR3 DNA is TGCGCCAGCAGCCAAAATCTGGGTGGGGGTGGTGAGCAGTTCTTC. Encoded protein: CASSQNLGGGGEQFF. The chain employs TRBV4-1 and TRBJ2-1; D is tentatively TRBD1 or TRBD2 (5 bases each). Per germline, CDR1 MGHRA and CDR2 YSYEKL. The CDR3 runs 15 residues. The V gene lost 2 bases and the J gene lost 9 bases, with 17 bases spanning the gap.